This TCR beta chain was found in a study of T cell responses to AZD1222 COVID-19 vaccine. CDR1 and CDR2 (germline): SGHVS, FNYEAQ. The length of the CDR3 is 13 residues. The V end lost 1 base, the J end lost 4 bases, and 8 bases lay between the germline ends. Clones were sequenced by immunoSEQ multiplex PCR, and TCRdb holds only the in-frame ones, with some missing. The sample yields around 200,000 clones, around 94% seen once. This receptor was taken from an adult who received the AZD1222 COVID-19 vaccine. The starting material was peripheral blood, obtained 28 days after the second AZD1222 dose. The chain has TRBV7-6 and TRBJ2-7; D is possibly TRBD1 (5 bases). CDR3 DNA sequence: TGTGCCAGCAGCTTAGGGGCAGGGTACGAGCAGTACTTC. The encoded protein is CASSLGAGYEQYF.